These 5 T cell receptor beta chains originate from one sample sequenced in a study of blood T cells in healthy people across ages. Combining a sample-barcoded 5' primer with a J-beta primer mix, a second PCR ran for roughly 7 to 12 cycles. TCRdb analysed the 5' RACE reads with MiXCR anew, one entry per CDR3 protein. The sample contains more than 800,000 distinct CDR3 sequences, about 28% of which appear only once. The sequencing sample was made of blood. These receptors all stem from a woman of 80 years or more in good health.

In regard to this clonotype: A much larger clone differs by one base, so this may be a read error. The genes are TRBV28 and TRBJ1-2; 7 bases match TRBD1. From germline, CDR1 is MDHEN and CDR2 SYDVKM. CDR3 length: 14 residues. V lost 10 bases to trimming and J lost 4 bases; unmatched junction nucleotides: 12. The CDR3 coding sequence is TGTGCCACCCACTGCGGGACAGTGTCCTATGGCTACACCTTC. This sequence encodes CATHCGTVSYGYTF.

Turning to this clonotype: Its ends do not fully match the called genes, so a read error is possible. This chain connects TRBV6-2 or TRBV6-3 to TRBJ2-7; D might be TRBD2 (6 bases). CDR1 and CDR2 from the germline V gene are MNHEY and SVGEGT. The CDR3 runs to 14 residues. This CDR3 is CASTTGTYTYGQYF. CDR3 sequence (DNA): TGTGCCAGCACCACCGGGACTTACACCTACGGGCAGTACTTC.

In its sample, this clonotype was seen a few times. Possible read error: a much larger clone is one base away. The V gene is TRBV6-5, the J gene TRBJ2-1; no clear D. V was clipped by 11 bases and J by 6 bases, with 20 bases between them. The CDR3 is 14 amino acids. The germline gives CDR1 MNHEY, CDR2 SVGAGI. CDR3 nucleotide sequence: TGTGCCGGCCAAAACCTGCCGGTTACCAATGAGCAGTTCTTC. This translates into CAGQNLPVTNEQFF.

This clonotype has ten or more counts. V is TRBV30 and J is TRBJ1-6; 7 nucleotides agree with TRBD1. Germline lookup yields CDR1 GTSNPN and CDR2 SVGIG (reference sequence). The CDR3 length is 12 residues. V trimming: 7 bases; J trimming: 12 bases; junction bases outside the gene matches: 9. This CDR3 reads CAYQGGRGPLHF. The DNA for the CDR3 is TGTGCCTACCAGGGGGGGCGCGGACCCCTCCACTTT.

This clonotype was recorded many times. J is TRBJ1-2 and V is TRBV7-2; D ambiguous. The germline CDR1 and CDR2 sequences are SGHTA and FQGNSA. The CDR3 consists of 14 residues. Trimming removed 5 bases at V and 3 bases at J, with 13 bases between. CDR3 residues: CASSARTFDYGYTF. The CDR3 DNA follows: TGTGCCAGCAGCGCGAGGACGTTCGACTATGGCTACACCTTC. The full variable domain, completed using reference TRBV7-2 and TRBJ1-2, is GAGVSQSPSNKVTEKGKDVELRCDPISGHTALYWYRQSLGQGLEFLIYFQGNSAPDKSGLPSDRFSAERTGGSVSTLTIQRTQQEDSAVYLCASSARTFDYGYTFGSGTRLTVV.